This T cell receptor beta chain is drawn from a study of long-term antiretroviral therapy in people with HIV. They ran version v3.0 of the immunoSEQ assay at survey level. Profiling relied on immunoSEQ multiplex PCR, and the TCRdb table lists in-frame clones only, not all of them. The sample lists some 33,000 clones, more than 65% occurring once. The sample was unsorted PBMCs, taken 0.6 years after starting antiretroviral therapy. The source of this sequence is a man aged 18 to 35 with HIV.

This CDR3 reads CASSSLAGGPSIIPDTQYF. CDR3 DNA: TGCGCCAGCAGCTCACTAGCGGGAGGGCCGAGTATCATCCCAGATACGCAGTATTTT. The chain couples TRBV5-1 to TRBJ2-3; TRBD2 agrees at 13 bases. Germline assignment: CDR1 SGHRS and CDR2 YFSETQ. Trimming took 3 bases from V and 4 from J; bases not matched to a gene: 14. There are 19 residues in the CDR3.